This T cell receptor (beta chain) was profiled in a study of shared clonotypes between healthy human individuals. The wider study: CD4 naive and CD4 memory each took three plates per donor, while CD8 naive took two and CD8 memory one.

With respect to this clone: The same CDR3 is also encoded by other DNA sequences in this sample.

CDR1 and CDR2 (germline): MDHEN, SYDVKM. V gave up 5 bases and J gave up 5 bases, with 12 bases separating them. This CDR3 is built from 13 residues. Naive CD45RA+ and memory CD45RA-negative subsets were split from CD4+ cells. Splitting of each subset's genomic DNA was done evenly across several immunoSEQ plates. Some clones are missing from TCRdb's copy, which holds only in-frame ones; the method was immunoSEQ multiplex PCR. The profile shows approximately 2.3 million clones, approximately 93% of them singletons. The TCR sequence derives from a man aged 18 to 29 in good health. Some clones in this sample may be carry-over from other donors' samples. The sample was naive CD4+ T cells from PBMCs. Subset reported: CD45RA+ positively selected. The J gene is TRBJ1-2, the V gene TRBV28; D remains ambiguous. The chain's CDR3 is CASSPRGPYGYTF. The CDR3 region has the DNA TGTGCCAGCAGTCCACGGGGTCCTTATGGCTACACCTTC.